This T cell receptor beta chain came from a study of T-cell reconstitution after alpha-beta-depleted transplantation in children. Overall study findings and caveats: There were reportedly several hundred expanded graft clones from which alpha-beta T cells came about two months after transplant. Among T cells one year after transplant, newly produced cells accounted for most counts and diversity. The high TCRbeta diversity at day 60 in some patients came from surviving recipient T cells and thymic progenitors.

Using unique molecular identifiers, the investigators prepared the TCRbeta library. Via MiXCR, TCRdb re-called the PCR reads, giving one row per CDR3 protein. The table records about 19,000 distinct CDR3 sequences, over 10% of them present only once. Comments on this clonotype: The antigen is unknown. A junction boundary mismatches the germline segment, possibly from a read error.

This CDR3 is 11 amino acids long. CDR1 and CDR2 (germline): MDHEN, SYDVKM. Specimen: PBMCs, mostly from graft donor cells, collected 60 days after TCRalphabeta/CD19-depleted stem cell transplant. This chain uses TRBV28 with TRBJ1-1, with a tentative D call TRBD1 (6 bases). The clonotype comes from a female patient aged 2-15 years who had a stem cell transplant for congenital amegakaryocytic thrombocytopenia, so the T cells may come from the graft donor. The CDR3 is CATTGTTGAFF. CDR3 coding DNA: TGTGCCACCACAGGGACCACTGGAGCTTTCTTT.